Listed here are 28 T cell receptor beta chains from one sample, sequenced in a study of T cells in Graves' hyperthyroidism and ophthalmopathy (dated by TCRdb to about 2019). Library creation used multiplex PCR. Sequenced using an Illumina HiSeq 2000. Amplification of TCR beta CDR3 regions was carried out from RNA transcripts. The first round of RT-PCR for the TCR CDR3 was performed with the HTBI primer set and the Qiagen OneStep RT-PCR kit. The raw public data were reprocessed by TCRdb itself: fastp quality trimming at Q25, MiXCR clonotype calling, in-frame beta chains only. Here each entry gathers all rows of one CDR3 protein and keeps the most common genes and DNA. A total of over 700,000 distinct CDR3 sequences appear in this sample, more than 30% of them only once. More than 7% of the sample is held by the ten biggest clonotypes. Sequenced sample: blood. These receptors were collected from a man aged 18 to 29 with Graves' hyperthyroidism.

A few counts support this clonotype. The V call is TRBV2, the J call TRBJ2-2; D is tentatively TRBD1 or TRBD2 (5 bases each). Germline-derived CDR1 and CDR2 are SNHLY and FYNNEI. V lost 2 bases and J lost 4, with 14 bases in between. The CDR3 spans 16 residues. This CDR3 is CASSERPSGTTGELFF. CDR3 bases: TGTGCCAGCAGTGAAAGACCCTCCGGGACCACCGGGGAGCTGTTTTTT.

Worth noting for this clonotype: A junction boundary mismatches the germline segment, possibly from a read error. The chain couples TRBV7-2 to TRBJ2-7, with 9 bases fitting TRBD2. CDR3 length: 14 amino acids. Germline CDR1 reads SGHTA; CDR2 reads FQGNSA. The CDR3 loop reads CASSLGRGGRGLHF. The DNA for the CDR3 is TGTGCCAGCAGCTTAGGGCGGGGGGGCCGCGGTTTGCACTTC. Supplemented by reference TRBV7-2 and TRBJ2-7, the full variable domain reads GAGVSQSPSNKVTEKGKDVELRCDPISGHTALYWYRQSLGQGLEFLIYFQGNSAPDKSGLPSDRFSAERTGGSVSTLTIQRTQQEDSAVYLCASSLGRGGRGLHFGPGTRLTVT.

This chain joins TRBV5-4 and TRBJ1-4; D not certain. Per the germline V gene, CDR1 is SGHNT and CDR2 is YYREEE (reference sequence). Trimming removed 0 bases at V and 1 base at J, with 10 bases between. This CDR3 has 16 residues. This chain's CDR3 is CASSLGMGGTNEKLFF. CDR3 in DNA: TGTGCCAGCAGCTTGGGGATGGGCGGAACTAATGAAAAACTGTTTTTT.

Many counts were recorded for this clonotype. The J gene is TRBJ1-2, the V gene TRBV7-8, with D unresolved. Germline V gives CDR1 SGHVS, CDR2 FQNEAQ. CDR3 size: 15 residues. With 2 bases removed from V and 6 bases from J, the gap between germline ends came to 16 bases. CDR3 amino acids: CASSLIAAGFHGYTF. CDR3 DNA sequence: TGTGCCAGCAGCTTAATCGCAGCTGGATTCCATGGCTACACCTTC.

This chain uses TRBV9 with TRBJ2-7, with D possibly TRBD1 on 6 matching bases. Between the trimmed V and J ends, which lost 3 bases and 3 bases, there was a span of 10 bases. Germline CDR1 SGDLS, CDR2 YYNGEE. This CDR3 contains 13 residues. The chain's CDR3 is CASSGGTFYEQYF. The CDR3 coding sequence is TGTGCCAGCAGCGGGGGGACATTCTACGAGCAGTACTTC.

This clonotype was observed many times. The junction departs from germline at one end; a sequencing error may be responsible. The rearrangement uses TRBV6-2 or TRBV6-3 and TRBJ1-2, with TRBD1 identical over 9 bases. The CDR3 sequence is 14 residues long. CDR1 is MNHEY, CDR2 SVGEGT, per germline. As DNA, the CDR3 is TGCGCCAGCAGTCCCGGGACAGGGACCTATGGCTACACCTTC. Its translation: CASSPGTGTYGYTF.

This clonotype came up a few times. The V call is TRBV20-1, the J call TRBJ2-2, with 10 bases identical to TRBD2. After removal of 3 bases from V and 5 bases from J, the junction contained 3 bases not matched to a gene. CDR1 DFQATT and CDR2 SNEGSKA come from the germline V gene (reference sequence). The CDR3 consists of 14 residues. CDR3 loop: CSASDSGGTGELFF. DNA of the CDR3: TGCAGTGCTAGCGATAGCGGGGGGACCGGGGAGCTGTTTTTT.

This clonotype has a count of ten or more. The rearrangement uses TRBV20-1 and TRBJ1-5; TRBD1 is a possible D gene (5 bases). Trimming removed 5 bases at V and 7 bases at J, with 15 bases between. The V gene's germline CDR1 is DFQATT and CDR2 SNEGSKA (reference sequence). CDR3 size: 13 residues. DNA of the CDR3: TGCAGTGCTCCCCGTTCAGGGTACCAGCCCCAGCATTTT. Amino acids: CSAPRSGYQPQHF.

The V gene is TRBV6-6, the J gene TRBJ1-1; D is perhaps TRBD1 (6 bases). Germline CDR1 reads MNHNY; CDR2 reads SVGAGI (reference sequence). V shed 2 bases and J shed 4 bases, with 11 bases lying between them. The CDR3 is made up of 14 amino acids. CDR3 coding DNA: TGTGCCAGCAGTTACACCACAGGGCGCACTGAAGCTTTCTTT. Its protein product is CASSYTTGRTEAFF.

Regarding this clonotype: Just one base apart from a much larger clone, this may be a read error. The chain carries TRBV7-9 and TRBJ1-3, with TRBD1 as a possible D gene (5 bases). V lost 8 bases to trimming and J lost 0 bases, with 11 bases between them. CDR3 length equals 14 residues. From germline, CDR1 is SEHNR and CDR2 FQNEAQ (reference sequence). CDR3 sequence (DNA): TGTGCCAGCGCGGGACTTGCCTCTGGAAACACCATATATTTT. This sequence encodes CASAGLASGNTIYF.

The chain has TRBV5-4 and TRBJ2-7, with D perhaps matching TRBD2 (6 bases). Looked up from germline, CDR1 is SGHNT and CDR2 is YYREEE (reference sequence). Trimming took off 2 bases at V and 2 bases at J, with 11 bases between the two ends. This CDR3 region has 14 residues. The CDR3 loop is CASSFGGAPYEQYF. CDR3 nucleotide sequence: TGTGCCAGCAGCTTCGGGGGAGCTCCCTACGAGCAGTACTTC.

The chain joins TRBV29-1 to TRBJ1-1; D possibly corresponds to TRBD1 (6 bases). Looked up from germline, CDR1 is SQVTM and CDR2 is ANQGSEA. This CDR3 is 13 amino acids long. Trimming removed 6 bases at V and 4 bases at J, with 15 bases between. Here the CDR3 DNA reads TGCAGCGTCCCCGGGGGGCTGGTCACTGAAGCTTTCTTT. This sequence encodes CSVPGGLVTEAFF. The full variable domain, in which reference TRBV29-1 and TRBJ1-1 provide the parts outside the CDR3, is SAVISQKPSRDICQRGTSLTIQCQVDSQVTMMFWYRQQPGQSLTLIATANQGSEATYESGFVIDKFPISRPNLTFSTLTVSNMSPEDSSIYLCSVPGGLVTEAFFGQGTRLTVV.

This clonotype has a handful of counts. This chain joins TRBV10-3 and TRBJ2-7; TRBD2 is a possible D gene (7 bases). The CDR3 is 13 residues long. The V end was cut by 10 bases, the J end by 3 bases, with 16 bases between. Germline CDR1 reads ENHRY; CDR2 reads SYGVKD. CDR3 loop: CASIGGERYEQYF. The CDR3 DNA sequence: TGTGCCAGCATAGGGGGGGAGCGCTACGAGCAGTACTTC.

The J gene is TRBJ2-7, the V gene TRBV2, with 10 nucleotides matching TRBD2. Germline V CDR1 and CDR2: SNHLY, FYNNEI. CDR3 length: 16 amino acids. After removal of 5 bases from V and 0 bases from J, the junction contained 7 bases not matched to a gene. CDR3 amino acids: CASSLAGLAVSYEQYF. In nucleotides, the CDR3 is TGTGCCAGCAGTTTAGCTGGACTAGCGGTCTCCTACGAGCAGTACTTC.

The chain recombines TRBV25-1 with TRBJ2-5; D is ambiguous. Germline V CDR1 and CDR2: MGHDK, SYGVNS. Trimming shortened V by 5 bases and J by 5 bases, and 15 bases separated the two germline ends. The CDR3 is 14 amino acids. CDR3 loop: CASSFSGPGETQYF. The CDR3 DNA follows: TGTGCCAGCAGTTTCTCGGGTCCCGGGGAGACCCAGTACTTC.

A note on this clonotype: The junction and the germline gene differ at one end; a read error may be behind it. The CDR3: CASKNGLTNTGELVF. CDR3 in DNA: TGCGCCAGCAAGAACGGCTTAACGAACACCGGGGAGCTGGTTTTT. The gene calls are TRBV5-1 and TRBJ2-2, with D maybe TRBD2 (5 bases). Germline CDR1 reads SGHRS; CDR2 reads YFSETQ. This CDR3 region has 15 residues.

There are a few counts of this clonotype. CDR3 residues: CASRASGQGRQTLHF. In DNA form, the CDR3 reads TGTGCCAGCAGAGCCTCCGGACAGGGCCGGCAAACCCTCCACTTT. V usage is TRBV7-9 and J usage is TRBJ1-6; the match to TRBD1 covers 8 bases. This CDR3 contains 15 residues. J was trimmed by 14 bases and V by 6 bases; bases with no gene match: 15. CDR1 and CDR2 (germline): SEHNR, FQNEAQ (reference sequence).

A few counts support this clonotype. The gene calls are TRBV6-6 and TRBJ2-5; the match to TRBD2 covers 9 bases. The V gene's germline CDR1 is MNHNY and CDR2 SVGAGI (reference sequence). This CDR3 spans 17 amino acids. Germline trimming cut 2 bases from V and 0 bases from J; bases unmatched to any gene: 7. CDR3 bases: TGTGCCAGCAGTTACATCTCGACTAGCGGTTACCAAGAGACCCAGTACTTC. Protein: CASSYISTSGYQETQYF.

The CDR3 region is CASSLGTAITGELFF. The CDR3 region has the DNA TGTGCCAGCAGCTTGGGGACCGCGATTACCGGGGAGCTGTTTTTT. The chain links TRBV7-9 to TRBJ2-2, with D perhaps TRBD1 or TRBD2 (5 bases each). The CDR3 loop spans 15 amino acids. Per germline, CDR1 SEHNR and CDR2 FQNEAQ (reference sequence). Trimming left V 3 bases short and J 5 bases short, with 13 bases between.

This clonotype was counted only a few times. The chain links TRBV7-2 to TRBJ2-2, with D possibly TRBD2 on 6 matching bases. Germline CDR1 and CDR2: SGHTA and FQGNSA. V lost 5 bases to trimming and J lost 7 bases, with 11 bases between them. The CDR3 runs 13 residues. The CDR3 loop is CASSLREDGELFF. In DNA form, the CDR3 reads TGTGCCAGCAGCCTTAGGGAGGACGGGGAGCTGTTTTTT. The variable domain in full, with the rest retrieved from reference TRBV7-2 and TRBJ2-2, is GAGVSQSPSNKVTEKGKDVELRCDPISGHTALYWYRQSLGQGLEFLIYFQGNSAPDKSGLPSDRFSAERTGGSVSTLTIQRTQQEDSAVYLCASSLREDGELFFGEGSRLTVL.

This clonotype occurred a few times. The DNA of the CDR3 is TGCAGCGTTGGACGGACTAGCGCCCGCACAGATACGCAGTATTTT. Translated, it gives CSVGRTSARTDTQYF. The chain links TRBV29-1 to TRBJ2-3; 9 nucleotides align to TRBD2. Trimming at V came to 4 bases and at J to 1 base, leaving 6 bases not matched to a gene. CDR1 SQVTM and CDR2 ANQGSEA come from the germline V gene. There are 15 residues in the CDR3.

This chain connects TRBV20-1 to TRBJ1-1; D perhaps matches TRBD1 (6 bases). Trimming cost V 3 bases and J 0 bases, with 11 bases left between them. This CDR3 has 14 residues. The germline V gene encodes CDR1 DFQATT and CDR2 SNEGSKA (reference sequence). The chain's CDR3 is CSARSGAMNTEAFF. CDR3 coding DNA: TGCAGTGCTAGGTCAGGGGCCATGAACACTGAAGCTTTCTTT.

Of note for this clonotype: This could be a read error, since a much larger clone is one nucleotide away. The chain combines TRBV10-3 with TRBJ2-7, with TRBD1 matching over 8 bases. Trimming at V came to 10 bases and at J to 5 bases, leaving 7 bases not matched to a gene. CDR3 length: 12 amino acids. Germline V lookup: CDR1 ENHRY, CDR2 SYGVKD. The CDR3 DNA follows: TGTGCCACCGGGACAGGTACCCACGAGCAGTACTTC. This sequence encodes CATGTGTHEQYF.

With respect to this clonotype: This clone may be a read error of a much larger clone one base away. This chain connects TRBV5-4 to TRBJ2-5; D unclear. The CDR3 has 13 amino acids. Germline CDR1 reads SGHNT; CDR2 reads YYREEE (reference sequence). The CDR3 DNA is TGTGCCAGCACCAAGACGGACCAACAGACCCAGTACTTC. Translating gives CASTKTDQQTQYF.

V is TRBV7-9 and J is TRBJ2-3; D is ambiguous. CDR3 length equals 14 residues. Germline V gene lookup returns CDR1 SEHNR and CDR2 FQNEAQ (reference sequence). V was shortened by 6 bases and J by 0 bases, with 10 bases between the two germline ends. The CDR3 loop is CASSPTLSTDTQYF. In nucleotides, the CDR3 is TGTGCCAGCAGTCCCACCCTTAGCACAGATACGCAGTATTTT.

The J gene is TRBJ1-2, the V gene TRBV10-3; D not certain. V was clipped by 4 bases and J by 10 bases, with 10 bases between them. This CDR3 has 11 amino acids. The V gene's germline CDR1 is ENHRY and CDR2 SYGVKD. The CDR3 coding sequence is TGTGCCATCAGTGTACAGCAACCCTACACCTTC. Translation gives CAISVQQPYTF.

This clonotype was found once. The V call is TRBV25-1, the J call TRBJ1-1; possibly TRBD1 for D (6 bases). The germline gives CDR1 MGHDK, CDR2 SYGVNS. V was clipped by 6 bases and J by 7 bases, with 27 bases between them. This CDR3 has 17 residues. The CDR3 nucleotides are TGTGCCAGCAGCACCCGCCATGGTCCTTGGACAGAAAATGAAGCTTTCTTT. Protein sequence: CASSTRHGPWTENEAFF.

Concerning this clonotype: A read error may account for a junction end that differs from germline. CDR3: CTSSLDGNQETQYF. The CDR3 nucleotides read TGTACCAGCAGCCTGGACGGGAACCAAGAGACCCAGTACTTC. The chain recombines TRBV5-5 with TRBJ2-5, with D perhaps matching TRBD2 (5 bases). CDR1 is SGHKS and CDR2 is YYEKEE in the germline V gene (reference sequence). This CDR3 region has 14 residues.